This T cell receptor (beta chain) was captured by sequencing in a study of post-analysis software for immune sequencing data. Study-level points and caveats: In patients, about five TRBV segments were more frequent than in controls, with TRBV5-6, TRBV5-1 and TRBV20-1 among them. By F measure, samples from a shared preparation batch strongly co-clustered.

As to this clonotype: Its target is not known.

Germline V gives CDR1 SGHVS, CDR2 FQNEAQ. The CDR3 sequence is 14 residues long. V was pared by 5 bases and J by 3 bases, with 10 bases between. TCR beta cDNA libraries had unique molecular identifiers. TCRdb reprocessed the PCR reads with MiXCR, giving one entry per CDR3 protein. The sample holds hundreds of thousands of distinct CDR3 sequences; approximately 57% are singletons and the top ten take 4.6%. V usage is TRBV7-8 and J usage is TRBJ1-4; D not resolved. Sequencing was carried out using blood. This clonotype was sampled from a girl aged 10 to 17 with multiple sclerosis. DNA for the CDR3: TGTGCCAGCAGCCCCTACGCGGCTAATGAAAAACTGTTTTTT. Its protein is CASSPYAANEKLFF.